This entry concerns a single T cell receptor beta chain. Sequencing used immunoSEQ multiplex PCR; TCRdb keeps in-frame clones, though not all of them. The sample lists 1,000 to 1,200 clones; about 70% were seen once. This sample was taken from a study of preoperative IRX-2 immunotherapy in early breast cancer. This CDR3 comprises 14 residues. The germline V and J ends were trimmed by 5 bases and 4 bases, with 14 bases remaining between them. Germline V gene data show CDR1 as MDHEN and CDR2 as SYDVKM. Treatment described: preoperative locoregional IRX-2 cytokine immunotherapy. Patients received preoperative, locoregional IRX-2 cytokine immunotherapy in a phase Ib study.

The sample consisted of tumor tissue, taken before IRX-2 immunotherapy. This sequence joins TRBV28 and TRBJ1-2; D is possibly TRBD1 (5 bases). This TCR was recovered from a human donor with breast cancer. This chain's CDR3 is CASSPQGTVYGYTF. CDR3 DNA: TGTGCCAGCAGTCCTCAAGGGACTGTCTATGGCTACACCTTC.